This is a list of T cell receptor beta chains from one sample in a study of cytomegalovirus exposure and HLA in healthy donors. Profiling relied on immunoSEQ multiplex PCR, and the TCRdb table lists in-frame clones only, not all of them. This table holds about 130,000 clones, approximately 69% found once. Material: PBMCs. The receptor source for this set is a middle-aged man in good health and CMV-seropositive. Each CDR3 is given with its conserved first and last residue. Fields, in order: J gene, clone size, D gene, V gene, CDR3 DNA, CDR3 protein. The D gene is left open where the match is weak. Some rows have no size entry. The others give once, few or many, or a class for an expanded clone.

J: TRBJ2-7
size: .
D: TRBD2
V: TRBV18
DNA: TGTGCCAGCTCACCGGCAACTAGCGGGAGCCACGAGCAGTACTTC
CDR3: CASSPATSGSHEQYF

J: TRBJ1-5
size: .
D: TRBD1
V: TRBV6-5
DNA: TGTGCCAGCAGCCGCGGGACAGGCAATCAGCCCCAGCATTTT
CDR3: CASSRGTGNQPQHF

J: TRBJ2-7
size: .
D: TRBD2
V: TRBV5-8
DNA: TGTGCCAGCAGCTCCCGGCCGGGACTATTTTCCTACGAGCAGTACTTC
CDR3: CASSSRPGLFSYEQYF

J: TRBJ2-1
size: .
D: TRBD2
V: TRBV7-2
DNA: TGTGCCTCGGGTGGAGCGGGAGTCTACAATGAGCAGTTCTTC
CDR3: CASGGAGVYNEQFF

J: TRBJ2-7
size: .
D: .
V: TRBV7-9
DNA: TGTGCCAGCAGCATCGGAGCCCCTCTTTCCTACGAGCAGTACTTC
CDR3: CASSIGAPLSYEQYF

J: TRBJ2-7
size: .
D: .
V: TRBV18
DNA: TGTGCTAGCTCAGATACCTCGCGGGAGCAGTACTTC
CDR3: CASSDTSREQYF

J: TRBJ2-1
size: .
D: TRBD2
V: TRBV5-8
DNA: TGTGCCAGCAGCTCCCTGGGGAGTGGCGGGGGGGCCCGGGAGCAGTTCTTC
CDR3: CASSSLGSGGGAREQFF

J: TRBJ1-2
size: .
D: TRBD1
V: TRBV10-3
DNA: TGTGCCATCACCTCGGACAGGGAGAACTATGGCTACACCTTC
CDR3: CAITSDRENYGYTF

J: TRBJ1-2
size: .
D: TRBD1
V: TRBV19
DNA: TGTGCCAGTAGTACCCCGACGACAGGGAAAGGAGGCTACACCTTC
CDR3: CASSTPTTGKGGYTF

J: TRBJ2-1
size: .
D: TRBD2
V: TRBV5-6
DNA: TGTGCCAGCAGCGGGGGACTAGCGGGAGAGACGAATGAGCAGTTCTTC
CDR3: CASSGGLAGETNEQFF

J: TRBJ2-5
size: .
D: TRBD2
V: TRBV6-1
DNA: TGTGCCAGCAGTGAAGCGGTTGGCGGGGGAACGGAGACCCAGTACTTC
CDR3: CASSEAVGGGTETQYF

J: TRBJ2-2
size: few
D: TRBD1
V: TRBV27
DNA: TGTGCCAGCACTCCAAGGGACAGGGCACTCGGGGAGCTGTTTTTT
CDR3: CASTPRDRALGELFF

J: TRBJ1-1
size: .
D: TRBD1
V: TRBV9
DNA: TGTGCCAGCAGCGTAGGGGGAGGACAGGGGGGAACTGAAGCTTTCTTT
CDR3: CASSVGGGQGGTEAFF

J: TRBJ2-7
size: .
D: .
V: TRBV6-5
DNA: TGTGCCAGCAAATTAGGAGGTAGAACCTTTGAGCAGTACTTC
CDR3: CASKLGGRTFEQYF

J: TRBJ2-7
size: .
D: .
V: TRBV7-9
DNA: TGTGCCAGCAGCCAAGGAGGAGGGATTTATGGCGAGCAGTACTTC
CDR3: CASSQGGGIYGEQYF

J: TRBJ1-4
size: .
D: .
V: TRBV30
DNA: TGTGCCTGGAGGGGCGAGGGAAAACTGTTTTTT
CDR3: CAWRGEGKLFF

J: TRBJ1-3
size: .
D: TRBD1
V: TRBV27
DNA: TGTGCCAGCAGTCCCAGGACAGGGCTAGCAAACACCATATATTTT
CDR3: CASSPRTGLANTIYF

J: TRBJ2-1
size: few
D: TRBD2
V: TRBV5-1
DNA: TGCGCCAGCAGCTATGGCGGGACTAGCGGGATGCATGAGCAGTTCTTC
CDR3: CASSYGGTSGMHEQFF

J: TRBJ2-2
size: .
D: TRBD2
V: TRBV5-8
DNA: TGTGCCAGCAGCGGCCGACTAGCGGTTCGGGGCGGGGAGCTGTTTTTT
CDR3: CASSGRLAVRGGELFF

J: TRBJ2-7
size: .
D: .
V: TRBV19
DNA: TGTGCCAGTAGTATGGGGCAGGGTGTTCACGAGCAGTACTTC
CDR3: CASSMGQGVHEQYF

J: TRBJ2-1
size: .
D: TRBD2
V: TRBV5-4
DNA: TGTGCCAGCTCCTTTCCGGGACTAGCGGTTTACAATGAGCAGTTCTTC
CDR3: CASSFPGLAVYNEQFF

J: TRBJ1-5
size: .
D: TRBD1
V: TRBV5-6
DNA: TGTGCCAGCAGCTTCAAAGGGGGCGTCGGACAGCCCCAGCATTTT
CDR3: CASSFKGGVGQPQHF

J: TRBJ1-6
size: .
D: TRBD1
V: TRBV2
DNA: TGTGCCAGCCTTGGACAGGGAACCTTCTATAATTCACCCCTCCACTTT
CDR3: CASLGQGTFYNSPLHF

J: TRBJ2-5
size: .
D: TRBD2
V: TRBV7-7
DNA: TGTGCTAGCAGCTTAGGATCCGGGACTAGCGGCACAAGAGAAGAGACCCAGTACTTC
CDR3: CASSLGSGTSGTREETQYF

J: TRBJ2-3
size: .
D: .
V: TRBV7-3
DNA: TGTGCCAGCAGCCCAGCACTGGGACACTACACAGATACGCAGTATTTT
CDR3: CASSPALGHYTDTQYF

J: TRBJ1-2
size: few
D: .
V: TRBV19
DNA: TGTGCCAGTAGCCGGTCGGGGGAAGGTGGCTACACCTTC
CDR3: CASSRSGEGGYTF

J: TRBJ1-4
size: .
D: .
V: TRBV15
DNA: TGTGCCACCAGCCAGGACAGACAGAATGAAAAACTGTTTTTT
CDR3: CATSQDRQNEKLFF

J: TRBJ1-1
size: .
D: .
V: TRBV6-5
DNA: TGTGCCAGCAGTTACTCGTTCACCAGGTTGAACACTGAAGCTTTCTTT
CDR3: CASSYSFTRLNTEAFF

J: TRBJ2-7
size: once
D: .
V: TRBV5-1
DNA: TGCGCCAGCAGCTTGGATCTGGACAAGAGCTACGAGCAGTACTTC
CDR3: CASSLDLDKSYEQYF

J: TRBJ1-5
size: .
D: .
V: TRBV30
DNA: TGTGCCTGGAGTGCCCGACACCCGTCGGTGCAGCATTTT
CDR3: CAWSARHPSVQHF

J: TRBJ2-7
size: few
D: .
V: TRBV6-1
DNA: TGTGCCAGCATGAGTTCCACCTACGAGCAGTACTTC
CDR3: CASMSSTYEQYF

J: TRBJ2-3
size: .
D: .
V: TRBV5-4
DNA: TGTGCCAGCAGCTTTGGCTCGAGCACAGATACGCAGTATTTT
CDR3: CASSFGSSTDTQYF

J: TRBJ2-7
size: .
D: .
V: TRBV19
DNA: TGTGCCAGTAGTTCCCAGGGGGGAAGCTCCTACGAGCAGTACTTC
CDR3: CASSSQGGSSYEQYF

J: TRBJ2-7
size: .
D: .
V: TRBV7-7
DNA: TGTGCTAGCAGCCGAGGCGCGGGTTTCTACGAGCAGTACTTC
CDR3: CASSRGAGFYEQYF

J: TRBJ1-1
size: .
D: TRBD1
V: TRBV19
DNA: TGTGCCAGTGAGGACAGGGCGAAGAACACTGAAGCTTTCTTT
CDR3: CASEDRAKNTEAFF

J: TRBJ1-1
size: .
D: .
V: TRBV6-1
DNA: TGTGCCAGCAGTGCTTCGCGCACTGAAGCTTTCTTT
CDR3: CASSASRTEAFF

J: TRBJ2-7
size: .
D: TRBD1
V: TRBV2
DNA: TGTGCCAGCAAACTTGGACAGGGGCCCTACGAGCAGTACTTC
CDR3: CASKLGQGPYEQYF

J: TRBJ2-1
size: .
D: .
V: TRBV5-6
DNA: TGTGCCAGCAGCTTGGCCGGCAGGCTCTCCTACAATGAGCAGTTCTTC
CDR3: CASSLAGRLSYNEQFF

J: TRBJ2-1
size: .
D: TRBD2
V: TRBV27
DNA: TGTGCCAGCAGTTCGGCGGGAGAGAGGGAGCAGTTCTTC
CDR3: CASSSAGEREQFF

J: TRBJ1-2
size: .
D: TRBD1
V: TRBV4-1
DNA: TGCGCCAGCAGCCAAGATACAGGGGGCGACTATGGCTACACCTTC
CDR3: CASSQDTGGDYGYTF

J: TRBJ2-3
size: .
D: TRBD1
V: TRBV6-4
DNA: TGTGCCAGCAGTGGGGGACAGAGCACAGATACGCAGTATTTT
CDR3: CASSGGQSTDTQYF

J: TRBJ2-6
size: .
D: TRBD1
V: TRBV5-8
DNA: TGTGCCAGCAGCTCCGGGACAGGGTACCCATCTGGGGCCAACGTCCTGACTTTC
CDR3: CASSSGTGYPSGANVLTF

J: TRBJ2-1
size: .
D: .
V: TRBV7-9
DNA: TGTGCCAGCAGGAAGGAGCGATCCTACAATGAGCAGTTCTTC
CDR3: CASRKERSYNEQFF